The 32 T cell receptor beta chains below all came from one sample that was sequenced in a study of T cell responses to AZD1222 COVID-19 vaccine. TCRdb's copy holds only in-frame clones and misses some; the assay was immunoSEQ multiplex PCR. Of some 140,000 clones listed, more than 85% are singletons. This material consisted of peripheral blood, taken on day 0 of AZD1222 vaccination. These TCRs come from an adult in good health.

CDR3 nucleotides: TGTGCCATCAATACGATGGGTTACAATGAGCAGTTCTTC. Its protein is CAINTMGYNEQFF. The chain is built from TRBV10-3 and TRBJ2-1; no clear D gene. V lost 7 bases, J lost 4 bases, and 11 bases lay in between. Germline V CDR1 and CDR2: ENHRY, SYGVKD. The CDR3 sequence is 13 residues long.

This clone showed up just once. The chain employs TRBV30 and TRBJ1-1, with 11 bases fitting TRBD1. CDR1 GTSNPN and CDR2 SVGIG come from the germline V gene (reference sequence). Trimming took 3 bases from V and 4 from J; bases not matched to a gene: 4. This CDR3 is built from 14 residues. CDR3 residues: CAWRLGQGATEAFF. The CDR3 DNA reads TGTGCCTGGAGATTAGGACAGGGGGCCACTGAAGCTTTCTTT.

The chain recombines TRBV19 with TRBJ1-4; 8 nucleotides match TRBD1. CDR1 is LNHDA and CDR2 is SQIVND in the germline V gene (reference sequence). V gave up 4 bases and J gave up 8 bases; unmatched junction bases: 9. The CDR3 totals 15 residues. DNA of the CDR3: TGTGCCAGTAGTACCCGGGACAGGACGGCCGAAAAACTGTTTTTT. Encoded protein: CASSTRDRTAEKLFF.

The CDR3 DNA follows: TGTGCCAGCAGTAACCGGGACATTCAGTACTTC. Translation gives CASSNRDIQYF. The chain joins TRBV12-3 or TRBV12-4 to TRBJ2-4; the D is unclear. The V end lost 5 bases, the J end lost 8 bases, and 7 bases lay between the germline ends. The CDR3 spans 11 residues.

J is TRBJ2-1 and V is TRBV9, with D maybe TRBD2 (5 bases). Germline V gives CDR1 SGDLS, CDR2 YYNGEE. The CDR3 sequence is 16 residues long. Trimming left V 5 bases short and J 5 bases short, with 20 bases between. DNA for the CDR3: TGTGCCAGCAGTCCCCCCGGCCGGGGTCACAACAATGAGCAGTTCTTC. Its translation is CASSPPGRGHNNEQFF.

The rearrangement joins TRBV15 to TRBJ2-5, with 8 bases identical to TRBD1. CDR1 is LNHNV and CDR2 is YYDKDF in the germline V gene (reference sequence). V lost 2 bases to trimming and J lost 5 bases; unmatched junction nucleotides: 4. The CDR3 is 14 amino acids. In DNA, the CDR3 is TGTGCCACCAGCAGAACCAGGGGGCAGGAGACCCAGTACTTC. Its translation is CATSRTRGQETQYF.

CDR3 region: CASEFSRGGFNEQFF. The DNA of the CDR3 is TGTGCCAGCGAGTTCTCCAGGGGAGGCTTCAATGAGCAGTTCTTC. J is TRBJ2-1 and V is TRBV28; D might be TRBD1 or TRBD2, each matching 6 bases. Per the germline V gene, CDR1 is MDHEN and CDR2 is SYDVKM. The CDR3 sequence is 15 residues long. Trimming cost V 8 bases and J 6 bases, with 20 bases left between them.

In this sample, this clone turned up once. The chain combines TRBV9 with TRBJ1-2; tentatively, D is TRBD1 (5 bases). Germline V gene data show CDR1 as SGDLS and CDR2 as YYNGEE. This CDR3 contains 12 residues. Trimming shortened V by 2 bases and J by 8 bases, and 10 bases separated the two germline ends. CDR3 sequence: CASSVQGYGYTF. Written as DNA, the CDR3 is TGTGCCAGCAGCGTTCAGGGATACGGCTACACCTTC.

The rearrangement joins TRBV7-9 to TRBJ2-7; TRBD1 aligns across 8 bases. The length of the CDR3 is 15 residues. From germline, CDR1 is SEHNR and CDR2 FQNEAQ (reference sequence). With 8 bases clipped from V and 2 bases from J, the junction kept 11 bases outside the gene matches. The CDR3 nucleotides read TGTGCCAGCGCCCATACAGGGGGTCTTACCTACGAGCAGTACTTC. Its protein product is CASAHTGGLTYEQYF.

The chain uses TRBV29-1 and TRBJ1-2, with D unresolved. The CDR3 runs to 13 residues. Trimming took off 6 bases at V and 3 bases at J, with 14 bases between the two ends. CDR1 is SQVTM and CDR2 is ANQGSEA in the germline V gene. The chain's CDR3 is CSVWNSQDYGYTF. The CDR3 DNA follows: TGCAGCGTCTGGAACAGCCAAGACTATGGCTACACCTTC.

The chain combines TRBV5-1 with TRBJ1-5, with D tentatively TRBD1 (5 bases). The germline V gene encodes CDR1 SGHRS and CDR2 YFSETQ. The CDR3 has 15 residues. With 5 bases removed from V and 6 bases from J, the gap between germline ends came to 18 bases. CDR3 protein: CASRFDDGGSQPQHF. CDR3 in DNA: TGCGCCAGCAGGTTTGATGATGGGGGAAGTCAGCCCCAGCATTTT.

This sequence joins TRBV28 and TRBJ1-4; D is uncertain. There are 14 residues in the CDR3. The V end lost 7 bases, the J end lost 0 bases, and 9 bases lay between the germline ends. Germline loops: CDR1 MDHEN, CDR2 SYDVKM. The DNA for the CDR3 is TGTGCCAGCACCAGTTCACCAACTAATGAAAAACTGTTTTTT. This translates into CASTSSPTNEKLFF. Filled out from reference TRBV28 and TRBJ1-4, the complete variable domain reads DVKVTQSSRYLVKRTGEKVFLECVQDMDHENMFWYRQDPGLGLRLIYFSYDVKMKEKGDIPEGYSVSREKKERFSLILESASTNQTSMYLCASTSSPTNEKLFFGSGTQLSVL.

This chain uses TRBV27 with TRBJ1-2; 8 nucleotides agree with TRBD1. The CDR3 has 14 residues. After removal of 5 bases from V and 4 bases from J, the junction contained 6 bases not matched to a gene. Looked up from germline, CDR1 is MNHEY and CDR2 is SMNVEV (reference sequence). The CDR3 spells CASSPQGGTYGYTF. The CDR3 bases are TGTGCCAGCAGTCCACAGGGGGGGACCTATGGCTACACCTTC.

The chain is built from TRBV5-1 and TRBJ2-5, with 9 bases that match TRBD1. Germline assignment: CDR1 SGHRS and CDR2 YFSETQ. The V and J ends lost 0 bases and 6 bases, in that order; junction bases with no gene match: 6. CDR3 size: 15 residues. CDR3 in DNA: TGCGCCAGCAGCTTGGCCCTGGGGACAGGGAAGACCCAGTACTTC. Amino acids: CASSLALGTGKTQYF.

V gene TRBV25-1 combines with J gene TRBJ1-2; the D is unclear. This CDR3 has 12 amino acids. CDR1 is MGHDK, CDR2 SYGVNS, per germline. Between the trimmed V and J ends, which lost 2 bases and 6 bases, there was a span of 7 bases. The CDR3 region is CASSEAGDGYTF. The CDR3 DNA sequence: TGTGCCAGCAGTGAAGCTGGGGATGGCTACACCTTC.

The J gene is TRBJ1-5, the V gene TRBV2; D ambiguous. CDR1 is SNHLY, CDR2 FYNNEI, per germline. V was shortened by 8 bases and J by 0 bases, with 11 bases between the two germline ends. This CDR3 region has 14 residues. The DNA for the CDR3 is TGTGCCAGCTACCTCGGTTATAGCAATCAGCCCCAGCATTTT. This gives the protein CASYLGYSNQPQHF.

V gene TRBV29-1 combines with J gene TRBJ1-3; D call uncertain. V was cut by 3 bases and J by 0 bases, with 9 bases left in between. The CDR3 is 14 residues long. Per the germline V gene, CDR1 is SQVTM and CDR2 is ANQGSEA. The CDR3 is CSVDPTGSGNTIYF. Here the CDR3 DNA reads TGCAGCGTTGATCCGACCGGCTCTGGAAACACCATATATTTT.

The chain is built from TRBV7-8 and TRBJ2-3, with 9 bases fitting TRBD2. The CDR3 sequence is 16 residues long. V was clipped by 1 base and J by 2 bases; unmatched bases: 4. CDR1 SGHVS and CDR2 FQNEAQ come from the germline V gene. CDR3 in DNA: TGTGCCAGCAGCTTAGAGCTAGCGGGAATCACAGATACGCAGTATTTT. This encodes CASSLELAGITDTQYF. The whole variable domain, remainder taken from reference TRBV7-8 and TRBJ2-3, is GAGVSQSPRYKVAKRGQDVALRCDPISGHVSLFWYQQALGQGPEFLTYFQNEAQLDKSGLPSDRFFAERPEGSVSTLKIQRTQQEDSAVYLCASSLELAGITDTQYFGPGTRLTVL.

The rearrangement joins TRBV11-2 to TRBJ1-4; no firm D call. This CDR3 has 15 residues. Germline-derived CDR1 and CDR2 are SGHAT and FQNNGV. V gave up 4 bases and J gave up 5 bases, with 14 bases separating them. The CDR3 reads CASSSPGRQNEKLFF. CDR3 DNA: TGTGCCAGCAGCTCCCCCGGACGGCAGAATGAAAAACTGTTTTTT.

CDR3 sequence: CASRGTGSQPQHF. The CDR3 nucleotides read TGTGCCAGCAGGGGGACAGGGTCCCAGCCCCAGCATTTT. The chain links TRBV2 to TRBJ1-5; 9 nucleotides line up with TRBD1. After removal of 6 bases from V and 7 bases from J, the junction contained 4 bases not matched to a gene. This CDR3 is 13 amino acids long. In germline, CDR1 is SNHLY, CDR2 FYNNEI.

CDR3 DNA: TGTGCCAGCCCCTCGGTTTACTACAATGAGCAGTTCTTC. It specifies CASPSVYYNEQFF. The chain couples TRBV7-9 to TRBJ2-1; D gene ambiguous. CDR1 SEHNR and CDR2 FQNEAQ come from the germline V gene (reference sequence). The CDR3 loop spans 13 amino acids. V was pared by 8 bases and J by 3 bases, with 11 bases between.

The sample holds one count of this clone. The chain is built from TRBV3-1 (or the pseudogene TRBV3-2) and TRBJ2-3, with 7 positions matching TRBD1. Germline assignment: CDR1 LGHDT and CDR2 YNNKEL (reference sequence). The CDR3 has 16 amino acids. The V gene end was trimmed by 0 bases and the J gene end by 5 bases; junction bases not matched to a gene: 8. The CDR3 nucleotides read TGTGCCAGCAGCCAAGAACGGACAGGCCTCGGAGATACGCAGTATTTT. Translation: CASSQERTGLGDTQYF.

V usage is TRBV7-2 and J usage is TRBJ2-1; 9 bases map to TRBD1. CDR3 length: 16 amino acids. Trimming cost V 1 base and J 6 bases; bases outside gene matches: 7. Germline CDR1 reads SGHTA; CDR2 reads FQGNSA. CDR3 sequence (DNA): TGTGCCAGCAGCTTAGGACCGGGACAGGGCTTCAATGAGCAGTTCTTC. This gives the protein CASSLGPGQGFNEQFF.

CDR3 DNA: TGTGCCAGCAGTCGTAAACACGGAGGGGGAGAGCTGTTTTTT. This sequence encodes CASSRKHGGGELFF. The rearrangement uses TRBV3-1 (or the pseudogene TRBV3-2) and TRBJ2-2; D tentatively reads TRBD1 or TRBD2 (6 bases each). V was cut by 6 bases and J by 11 bases, with 19 bases left in between. This CDR3 contains 14 residues. The germline gives CDR1 LGHDT, CDR2 YNNKEL (reference sequence).

The genes are TRBV18 and TRBJ1-6, with D uncertain. CDR1 is KGHSH and CDR2 is LQKENI in the germline V gene. The CDR3 is 13 residues long. Deletions cut 2 bases from V and 9 bases from J, with 8 bases between. CDR3 protein: CASSPMDGSPLHF. CDR3 coding DNA: TGTGCCAGCTCACCAATGGACGGTTCACCCCTCCACTTT.

The V and J genes are TRBV5-6 and TRBJ1-1, with 7 positions matching TRBD1. Looked up from germline, CDR1 is SGHDT and CDR2 is YYEEEE. The V and J ends lost 2 bases and 7 bases, in that order; junction bases with no gene match: 5. This CDR3 contains 13 residues. The CDR3 nucleotides are TGTGCCAGCAGCTTCGGTCAGGGGGGTGAAGCTTTCTTT. Encoded protein: CASSFGQGGEAFF. Variable domain in full (rest from reference TRBV5-6 and TRBJ1-1): DAGVTQSPTHLIKTRGQQVTLRCSPKSGHDTVSWYQQALGQGPQFIFQYYEEEERQRGNFPDRFSGHQFPNYSSELNVNALLLGDSALYLCASSFGQGGEAFFGQGTRLTVV.

The chain employs TRBV14 and TRBJ2-1; D perhaps matches TRBD1 (6 bases). CDR3 length equals 13 residues. The V gene's germline CDR1 is SGHDN and CDR2 FVKESK. V shed 4 bases and J shed 9 bases, with 13 bases lying between them. The CDR3 DNA reads TGTGCCAGCAGCCTGGCGCCCAGGGGTGAGCAGTTCTTC. It yields the protein CASSLAPRGEQFF.

CDR3 residues: CASSPPTGDVSFF. The CDR3 DNA reads TGTGCCAGCTCACCACCAACAGGGGACGTTAGTTTCTTT. V gene TRBV18 combines with J gene TRBJ1-1; 7 bases line up with TRBD1. Trimming cost V 0 bases and J 13 bases; bases outside gene matches: 8. The CDR3 spans 13 residues. Germline V gives CDR1 KGHSH, CDR2 LQKENI.

The V gene is TRBV7-9, the J gene TRBJ2-7; a possible D gene is TRBD1 (6 bases). The germline V and J ends were trimmed by 1 base and 3 bases, with 10 bases remaining between them. Germline V gene sequence: CDR1 SEHNR, CDR2 FQNEAQ (reference sequence). The CDR3 covers 14 residues. In DNA, the CDR3 is TGTGCCAGCAGCTTAGTGACAGGAGGCTACGAGCAGTACTTC. Encoded protein: CASSLVTGGYEQYF. Full variable domain (outside the CDR3, taken from reference TRBV7-9 and TRBJ2-7): DTGVSQNPRHKITKRGQNVTFRCDPISEHNRLYWYRQTLGQGPEFLTYFQNEAQLEKSRLLSDRFSAERPKGSFSTLEIQRTEQGDSAMYLCASSLVTGGYEQYFGPGTRLTVT.

The chain links TRBV6-5 to TRBJ1-2; D is perhaps TRBD1 (5 bases). Germline V gene sequence: CDR1 MNHEY, CDR2 SVGAGI. With 7 bases removed from V and 4 bases from J, the gap between germline ends came to 16 bases. This CDR3 spans 14 amino acids. The CDR3 region is CASTVGRGSYGYTF. The CDR3 region has the DNA TGTGCCAGCACCGTAGGCCGGGGGAGCTATGGCTACACCTTC.

The chain uses TRBV11-3 and TRBJ2-7; 9 bases match TRBD2. This CDR3 region has 17 residues. From germline, CDR1 is SGHNT and CDR2 YENEEA. V dropped 6 bases and J dropped 4; count of bases not matched to a gene: 16. The CDR3 protein is CASRFRGGLAGPYEQYF. For the CDR3, the DNA is TGTGCCAGCAGATTTAGGGGGGGGCTAGCGGGGCCGTACGAGCAGTACTTC.

This clone was seen a single time. The rearrangement joins TRBV29-1 to TRBJ2-5; D unclear. Looked up from germline, CDR1 is SQVTM and CDR2 is ANQGSEA. V lost 1 base to trimming and J lost 5 bases, with 11 bases between them. This CDR3 is built from 13 residues. The CDR3 nucleotides are TGCAGCGTTGAAGTTGGGGATCGGGAGACCCAGTACTTC. Its protein product is CSVEVGDRETQYF.